These 9 T cell receptor beta chains were sequenced from one sample in a study of blood T cell repertoires in COVID-19. Using immunoSEQ multiplex PCR, the repertoire was profiled, and TCRdb retains in-frame clones only, with some absent. This sample has a few hundred thousand clones; about 86% occur once, and the top ten carry 4% to 5%. The sequenced material came from PBMCs or T cells enriched from blood (not recorded which). Source of these receptors: a woman aged 40-49 years with acute COVID-19.

This chain connects TRBV19 to TRBJ2-2, with 10 bases fitting TRBD1. The CDR3 is 15 residues long. In germline, CDR1 is LNHDA, CDR2 SQIVND (reference sequence). CDR3 in DNA: TGTGCTTCCAATTGGGGGACAGGGGTTACCGGGGAGCTGTTTTTT. Translated, it gives CASNWGTGVTGELFF.

The chain uses TRBV10-3 and TRBJ2-7; 8 bases are a match to TRBD1. The V and J ends lost 10 bases and 7 bases, in that order; junction bases with no gene match: 6. The CDR3 is 11 amino acids. The V gene's germline CDR1 is ENHRY and CDR2 SYGVKD. The chain's CDR3 is CATEDRDEQYF. The CDR3 bases are TGTGCCACGGAGGACAGGGATGAGCAGTACTTC.

The chain recombines TRBV7-2 with TRBJ2-1, with 11 bases lining up with TRBD2. The CDR3 contains 17 residues. The V and J ends lost 0 bases and 5 bases, in that order; junction bases with no gene match: 6. The germline gives CDR1 SGHTA, CDR2 FQGNSA. CDR3 coding DNA: TGTGCCAGCAGCTTAGCCCCGCTGACTAGCGGGAACAATGAGCAGTTCTTC. Translated, it gives CASSLAPLTSGNNEQFF.

V and J are TRBV5-6 and TRBJ2-1; TRBD2 agrees at 8 bases. The CDR3 loop spans 16 amino acids. With V trimmed by 5 bases and J by 1 base, 8 bases remained unmatched. Germline V gives CDR1 SGHDT, CDR2 YYEEEE. CDR3 loop: CASRDRAGVSYNEQFF. The CDR3 DNA is TGTGCCAGCAGAGATCGAGCGGGGGTATCCTACAATGAGCAGTTCTTC.

The genes are TRBV7-6 and TRBJ1-1, with D possibly matching TRBD1 (5 bases). CDR1 is SGHVS and CDR2 is FNYEAQ in the germline V gene. This CDR3 has 15 residues. Trimming took 5 bases from V and 1 from J, leaving 14 bases between them. CDR3 DNA: TGTGCCAGCAGCCCAGACCTTGGGGCGAACACTGAAGCTTTCTTT. Its protein is CASSPDLGANTEAFF.

This clone was seen just once. The chain carries TRBV28 and TRBJ1-1; weak D call: TRBD1 (6 bases). The CDR3 loop spans 16 amino acids. Trimming pared 8 bases from V and 0 bases from J, leaving 19 bases between. The germline gives CDR1 MDHEN, CDR2 SYDVKM. CDR3 sequence: CASLSPDRFLNTEAFF. CDR3 DNA: TGTGCCAGCCTCTCCCCCGACAGGTTCCTGAACACTGAAGCTTTCTTT.

This rearrangement joins TRBV7-2 to TRBJ1-2; D is unclear. Germline V lookup: CDR1 SGHTA, CDR2 FQGNSA. This CDR3 comprises 13 residues. The germline V and J ends were trimmed by 5 bases and 7 bases, with 14 bases remaining between them. The CDR3 loop is CASSEDTVSGYTF. Here the CDR3 DNA reads TGTGCCAGCAGCGAAGACACCGTGAGTGGCTACACCTTC.

The chain carries TRBV7-8 and TRBJ2-7; possibly TRBD2 for D (7 bases). V lost 1 base and J 0 bases, leaving 10 bases between the germline ends. This CDR3 has 15 amino acids. Germline CDR1 reads SGHVS; CDR2 reads FQNEAQ. The CDR3 loop is CASSLVAGASYEQYF. CDR3 bases: TGTGCCAGCAGCTTAGTTGCGGGGGCCTCCTACGAGCAGTACTTC.

The rearrangement uses TRBV28 and TRBJ2-1; 7 nucleotides line up with TRBD2. Trimming removed 1 base from V and 4 bases from J; junction bases left unmatched: 4. The CDR3 is made up of 15 amino acids. Germline V gives CDR1 MDHEN, CDR2 SYDVKM. CDR3 protein: CASSLSLAVYNEQFF. The CDR3 DNA follows: TGTGCCAGCAGTTTATCGCTAGCGGTTTACAATGAGCAGTTCTTC.